This TCR beta chain was found in a study of T cell clonotyping in hematopoietic cell transplantation. Sequencing used immunoSEQ multiplex PCR; TCRdb keeps in-frame clones, though not all of them. The sample includes tens of thousands of clones, 95% of them seen just once. Points from the study as a whole: Broader posttransplant TCR repertoire diversity was predicted by graft donor and pretransplant recipient Inverse Simpson Index values. Without cell sorting, CD4 versus CD8 contributions remain unresolved. After transplant, recipient diversity fell while pathologically expanded clonotypes grew through day 180. At the given depth, recipient repertoires were over 95% de novo clonotypes.

Deletions cut 2 bases from V and 4 bases from J, with 10 bases between. CDR1 and CDR2 (germline): SGHAT, FQNNGV. There are 14 residues in the CDR3. A word on this clone: What it recognizes is unknown.

Material: peripheral blood mononuclear cells. The TCR was taken from a young man in good health. Some clones in this sample may be carry-over from other donors' samples. V usage is TRBV11-2 and J usage is TRBJ2-3; no clear D. In DNA, the CDR3 is TGTGCCAGCAGCTTATTGGGTGGAGCAGATACGCAGTATTTT. It specifies CASSLLGGADTQYF.